This TCR beta chain appears in the sequencing data of a study of T-cell memory formation after mild COVID-19. This clonotype was observed a handful of times. Its antigen is unknown. Study-wide results and caveats: The pre-infection memory compartment contained some responding clones, suggesting cross-reactive memory joined. Contracting CD4+ clones sat mainly in CM and EM; CD8+ in EMRA. Day 15 to 85 contractors were CD4/CD8 balanced; later expanders leaned CD4+.

MiXCR, run by TCRdb on the 5' RACE reads, gives a single entry per CDR3 protein. Among hundreds of thousands of distinct CDR3 sequences listed, approximately 19% were seen once. V was shortened by 6 bases and J by 5 bases, with 32 bases between the two germline ends. This CDR3 has 21 residues. Germline V gene lookup returns CDR1 SGHTA and CDR2 FQGNSA. The sequence came from a man aged 18-30 years who had mild COVID-19 (a few samples of this study predate the infection). Cell type and time point are not known. Sequences were obtained from PBMCs or a T cell subset sorted from them (not recorded which). The chain carries TRBV7-2 and TRBJ1-6; possibly TRBD1 for D (6 bases). The CDR3 reads CASSFSVLSPGHRPNNSPLHF. DNA for the CDR3: TGTGCCAGCAGTTTTAGTGTTTTATCGCCGGGACACCGACCTAATAATTCACCCCTCCACTTT.